The rows below give T cell receptor beta chains drawn from one sample of a study of shared clonotypes between healthy human individuals. Only in-frame clones appear in the TCRdb table, and some are missing; sequencing was by immunoSEQ multiplex PCR. Among 1,400,000 or so clones listed, approximately 98.5% were seen once. The sequenced sample consisted of naive CD4+ T cells sorted from blood. These receptors originate from a man aged 25-40 years in good health. CDR3s include the opening cysteine and the closing phenylalanine or tryptophan. Fields, in order: J gene, V gene, clone size, CDR3 length, D gene, CDR3 DNA, CDR3 protein. D genes are given only for firm matches. Size tells how often a clone was seen (once, few, many) or the class of an expanded clone, and some rows leave it out.

J gene: TRBJ2-7; V gene: TRBV29-1; clone size: NA; CDR3 length: 15; D gene: NA; CDR3 DNA: TGCAGCGTTGAGGAAGCTAGCCGAGGGACCTACGAGCAGTACTTC; CDR3 protein: CSVEEASRGTYEQYF
J gene: TRBJ1-3; V gene: TRBV28; clone size: once; CDR3 length: 15; D gene: TRBD1; CDR3 DNA: TGTGCCAGCAGTACAGGGGGCGCCCGTGGAAACACCATATATTTT; CDR3 protein: CASSTGGARGNTIYF
J gene: TRBJ2-5; V gene: TRBV9; clone size: NA; CDR3 length: 15; D gene: NA; CDR3 DNA: TGTGCCAGCAGCGTAGCTACAGGGCCCCAAGAGACCCAGTACTTC; CDR3 protein: CASSVATGPQETQYF
J gene: TRBJ2-7; V gene: TRBV5-4; clone size: NA; CDR3 length: 12; D gene: NA; CDR3 DNA: TGTGCCAGCAGCTTGAATTCCTACGAGCAGTACTTC; CDR3 protein: CASSLNSYEQYF
J gene: TRBJ2-1; V gene: TRBV7-9; clone size: NA; CDR3 length: 13; D gene: NA; CDR3 DNA: TGTGCCAGCAGCACTCCCATCGACCCCGGGCAGTTCTTC; CDR3 protein: CASSTPIDPGQFF
J gene: TRBJ2-7; V gene: TRBV28; clone size: NA; CDR3 length: 15; D gene: NA; CDR3 DNA: TGTGCCAGCAGTTTTTCCGGGACATTAACCTACGAGCAGTACTTC; CDR3 protein: CASSFSGTLTYEQYF
J gene: TRBJ1-1; V gene: TRBV7-6; clone size: NA; CDR3 length: 17; D gene: NA; CDR3 DNA: TGTGCCAGCAGCTTAGTCCCCCATACAGACCTTAACACTGAAGCTTTCTTT; CDR3 protein: CASSLVPHTDLNTEAFF
J gene: TRBJ2-1; V gene: TRBV7-3; clone size: NA; CDR3 length: 13; D gene: NA; CDR3 DNA: TGTGCCAGCAGCCCCCGAGGACCCAATGAGCAGTTCTTC; CDR3 protein: CASSPRGPNEQFF
J gene: TRBJ2-7; V gene: TRBV4-3; clone size: NA; CDR3 length: 15; D gene: NA; CDR3 DNA: TGCGCCAGCAGCCAAGGGACTGCGAGCTCCTACGAGCAGTACTTC; CDR3 protein: CASSQGTASSYEQYF
J gene: TRBJ1-4; V gene: TRBV5-5; clone size: NA; CDR3 length: 15; D gene: TRBD1; CDR3 DNA: TGTGCCAGCAGCCGGACAGGGGGCCCTAATGAAAAACTGTTTTTT; CDR3 protein: CASSRTGGPNEKLFF
J gene: TRBJ2-7; V gene: TRBV30; clone size: once; CDR3 length: 11; D gene: NA; CDR3 DNA: TGTGCCTGGGGGCAGGGCTACGAGCAGTACTTC; CDR3 protein: CAWGQGYEQYF
J gene: TRBJ1-1; V gene: TRBV2; clone size: NA; CDR3 length: 13; D gene: NA; CDR3 DNA: TGTGCCAGCAGAGAGACCGGGACCCCTGACGCTTTCTTT; CDR3 protein: CASRETGTPDAFF
J gene: TRBJ1-5; V gene: TRBV7-9; clone size: NA; CDR3 length: 16; D gene: NA; CDR3 DNA: TGTGCCAGCAGCTTAGCGAGCGGGGGTATAGATCAGCCCCAGCATTTT; CDR3 protein: CASSLASGGIDQPQHF
J gene: TRBJ2-3; V gene: TRBV20-1; clone size: few; CDR3 length: 10; D gene: NA; CDR3 DNA: TGCAGTGCCAGCACAGATACGCAGTATTTT; CDR3 protein: CSASTDTQYF
J gene: TRBJ1-1; V gene: TRBV5-1; clone size: once; CDR3 length: 14; D gene: NA; CDR3 DNA: TGCGCCAGCAGCTTCCCCGGGGGGGGCACTGAAGCTTTCTTT; CDR3 protein: CASSFPGGGTEAFF
J gene: TRBJ2-2; V gene: TRBV7-2; clone size: NA; CDR3 length: 16; D gene: TRBD2; CDR3 DNA: TGTGCCAGCAGCTTAGCAAGCGGGAGGGCCTTCGGGGAGCTGTTTTTT; CDR3 protein: CASSLASGRAFGELFF
J gene: TRBJ2-2; V gene: TRBV5-8; clone size: NA; CDR3 length: 15; D gene: NA; CDR3 DNA: TGTGCCAGCAGCTTGTCCAGGGCGAACACCGGGGAGCTGTTTTTT; CDR3 protein: CASSLSRANTGELFF
J gene: TRBJ2-1; V gene: TRBV28; clone size: NA; CDR3 length: 16; D gene: NA; CDR3 DNA: TGTGCCAGCAGTTTGGCGGGGACTCTTACCTACAATGAGCAGTTCTTC; CDR3 protein: CASSLAGTLTYNEQFF
J gene: TRBJ1-1; V gene: TRBV19; clone size: once; CDR3 length: 13; D gene: NA; CDR3 DNA: TGTGCCAGCCAGCAGGGATGGAACACTGAAGCTTTCTTT; CDR3 protein: CASQQGWNTEAFF
J gene: TRBJ2-7; V gene: TRBV10-2; clone size: NA; CDR3 length: 16; D gene: TRBD2; CDR3 DNA: TGCGCCAGCAGTGAAATCAAGGGACTATCTTTCTACGAGCAGTACTTC; CDR3 protein: CASSEIKGLSFYEQYF
J gene: TRBJ1-1; V gene: TRBV28; clone size: NA; CDR3 length: 13; D gene: TRBD1; CDR3 DNA: TGTGCCAGCAAGCTGACAGGGGGAACTGAAGCTTTCTTT; CDR3 protein: CASKLTGGTEAFF
J gene: TRBJ2-2; V gene: TRBV5-1; clone size: NA; CDR3 length: 16; D gene: NA; CDR3 DNA: TGCGCCAGCAGCTTGGTAGACAGACACAACACCGGGGAGCTGTTTTTT; CDR3 protein: CASSLVDRHNTGELFF